The 27 T cell receptor beta chains given below trace back to one sample, sequenced in a study of blood T cells in healthy people across ages. Then a second PCR, running about 7 to 11 cycles, was carried out with a sample-barcoded 5' primer and a J-beta primer mix. TCRdb reprocessed the 5' RACE reads with MiXCR, giving one entry per CDR3 protein. Of fewer than 750,000 distinct CDR3 sequences in the sample, 45% to 55% are singletons; the top ten hold around 25%. Sequenced input: blood. Receptor source: an older man in good health.

The chain recombines TRBV12-3 or TRBV12-4 with TRBJ2-7, with D possibly being TRBD2 (5 bases). The V end was cut by 1 base, the J end by 7 bases, with 11 bases between. This CDR3 region has 13 residues. The CDR3 DNA sequence: TGTGCCAGCAGTTTAGTTAACGGAGGAGAGCAGTACTTC. Translated: CASSLVNGGEQYF.

The chain links TRBV28 to TRBJ2-2, with 7 bases that match TRBD1. The CDR3 extends over 15 amino acids. Trimming at V came to 5 bases and at J to 2 bases, leaving 5 bases not matched to a gene. Germline loops: CDR1 MDHEN, CDR2 SYDVKM. CDR3 residues: CASSTWTGNTGELFF. The CDR3 region has the DNA TGTGCCAGCAGTACGTGGACAGGCAACACCGGGGAGCTGTTTTTT.

This clonotype showed up just a few times. The J gene is TRBJ2-7, the V gene TRBV7-9, with TRBD1 matching over 12 bases. Germline values: CDR1 SEHNR, CDR2 FQNEAQ (reference sequence). The ends lost 5 bases at V and 4 bases at J; junction bases unmatched: 12. The CDR3 has 17 amino acids. The CDR3 DNA reads TGTGCCAGCAGCCTTCGCACACCGGGACAGGGGGCATACGAGCAGTACTTC. It encodes CASSLRTPGQGAYEQYF.

CDR3 bases: TGTGCCAGCAGCTCCGACAGGGTCTCCTACGAGCAGTACTTC. Its translation: CASSSDRVSYEQYF. The chain employs TRBV7-2 and TRBJ2-7; 7 bases are a match to TRBD1. CDR1 and CDR2 from the germline V gene are SGHTA and FQGNSA. J was trimmed by 0 bases and V by 4 bases; bases with no gene match: 3. The CDR3 contains 14 residues.

For the CDR3, the DNA is TGTGCCAGCAGCTTAGCGTCCGGGACGGCCGCCTACGAGCAGTACTTC. Its translation is CASSLASGTAAYEQYF. The chain has TRBV7-6 and TRBJ2-7; D possibly matches TRBD1 or TRBD2 (5 bases each). The CDR3 consists of 16 residues. V shed 0 bases and J shed 2 bases, with 14 bases lying between them. CDR1 and CDR2 (germline): SGHVS, FNYEAQ.

This clonotype was found once. The rearrangement links TRBV27 to TRBJ1-6; D uncertain. The germline gives CDR1 MNHEY, CDR2 SMNVEV (reference sequence). V lost 3 bases and J 10 bases, leaving 13 bases between the germline ends. This CDR3 is built from 14 residues. CDR3 sequence reads: CASSFGERGSPLHF. CDR3 sequence (DNA): TGTGCCAGCAGTTTTGGGGAACGGGGATCACCCCTCCACTTT.

The V call is TRBV4-3, the J call TRBJ1-4, with D possibly TRBD1 on 5 matching bases. V gave up 4 bases and J gave up 8 bases, with 11 bases separating them. Germline-derived CDR1 and CDR2 are LGHNA and YSLEER. The CDR3 runs to 13 residues. Here the CDR3 reads CASSPGRQEKLFF. CDR3 bases: TGCGCCAGCAGCCCAGGGAGGCAAGAAAAACTGTTTTTT.

This clonotype was seen a handful of times. The rearrangement links TRBV20-1 to TRBJ2-5, with TRBD2 matching over 10 bases. With 1 base clipped from V and 5 bases from J, the junction kept 7 bases outside the gene matches. CDR3 length equals 15 residues. Looked up from germline, CDR1 is DFQATT and CDR2 is SNEGSKA (reference sequence). The CDR3, as DNA: TGCAGTGCTAGAGTGCCTAGCGGGGGACTGGAGACCCAGTACTTC. Protein product: CSARVPSGGLETQYF.

This clonotype was counted a few times. The V gene is TRBV5-5, the J gene TRBJ2-1, with 11 bases aligning to TRBD2. The V segment lost 3 bases and the J segment 0 bases; nucleotides outside the gene matches: 5. Germline V lookup: CDR1 SGHKS, CDR2 YYEKEE (reference sequence). The CDR3 runs to 17 residues. The CDR3 sequence: CASSSFTSGSSYNEQFF. The CDR3 DNA reads TGTGCCAGCAGCTCCTTCACTAGCGGGAGCTCCTACAATGAGCAGTTCTTC.

The count of this clonotype is one. V usage is TRBV15 and J usage is TRBJ1-5; TRBD1 might be the D (5 bases). Trimming took off 5 bases at V and 7 bases at J, with 15 bases between the two ends. CDR3 length: 14 amino acids. Germline V gene data show CDR1 as LNHNV and CDR2 as YYDKDF (reference sequence). The CDR3, as DNA: TGTGCCACCAGCCCAACCGGGACGGCCCAGCCCCAGCATTTT. Translating it yields CATSPTGTAQPQHF.

This sequence joins TRBV7-2 and TRBJ1-1; D possibly corresponds to TRBD1 (6 bases). Trimming removed 6 bases from V and 3 bases from J, with 14 bases in between. CDR1 and CDR2 from the germline V gene are SGHTA and FQGNSA. This CDR3 region has 14 residues. CDR3 sequence (DNA): TGTGCCAGCAGAACAACAGGGTCGGACACTGAAGCTTTCTTT. It specifies CASRTTGSDTEAFF.

This clonotype was seen ten or more times. V usage is TRBV6-6 and J usage is TRBJ2-3; 9 bases line up with TRBD2. Germline loops: CDR1 MNHNY, CDR2 SVGAGI (reference sequence). V was pared by 2 bases and J by 2 bases, with 5 bases of the junction left unmatched. This CDR3 has 16 amino acids. The CDR3 DNA is TGTGCCAGCAGTTACATCGCGGGAGGGCCCACAGATACGCAGTATTTT. This codes for CASSYIAGGPTDTQYF.

Ten or more counts support this clonotype. This sequence joins TRBV7-2 and TRBJ2-7, with D hard to call. There are 15 residues in the CDR3. Germline V gene sequence: CDR1 SGHTA, CDR2 FQGNSA. Trimming pared 5 bases from V and 2 bases from J, leaving 16 bases between. The CDR3 loop reads CASSPTSAVTYEQYF. In DNA, the CDR3 is TGTGCCAGCAGCCCTACCTCGGCGGTGACCTACGAGCAGTACTTC.

The chain links TRBV7-2 to TRBJ2-7; perhaps TRBD2 as D (5 bases). V lost 3 bases and J lost 6, with 18 bases in between. Germline CDR1 reads SGHTA; CDR2 reads FQGNSA. The CDR3 is 15 amino acids. The CDR3 coding sequence is TGTGCCAGCAGCTTGCGGGCACCCCCCGGCTCCGAGCAGTACTTC. It translates to CASSLRAPPGSEQYF.

This clonotype was seen more than once but under ten times. The chain uses TRBV5-5 and TRBJ1-2; the D gene is possibly TRBD1 (6 bases). Germline V gene data show CDR1 as SGHKS and CDR2 as YYEKEE (reference sequence). Trimming cost V 0 bases and J 2 bases, with 11 bases left between them. The CDR3 covers 15 residues. The CDR3 bases are TGTGCCAGCAGCTTGGCCTCGGGGGCGAACTATGGCTACACCTTC. It is translated as CASSLASGANYGYTF. The whole variable domain, filled in from reference TRBV5-5 and TRBJ1-2, reads DAGVTQSPTHLIKTRGQQVTLRCSPISGHKSVSWYQQVLGQGPQFIFQYYEKEERGRGNFPDRFSARQFPNYSSELNVNALLLGDSALYLCASSLASGANYGYTFGSGTRLTVV.

This clonotype was observed a handful of times. The chain is built from TRBV27 and TRBJ2-1, with 13 positions matching TRBD2. J lost 5 bases, V lost 8 bases, and 3 bases had no gene match. Per germline, CDR1 MNHEY and CDR2 SMNVEV (reference sequence). The CDR3 sequence is 14 residues long. The CDR3 bases are TGTGCCAGCGGACTAGCGGGGGCGAACAATGAGCAGTTCTTC. It is translated as CASGLAGANNEQFF.

The V gene is TRBV10-2, the J gene TRBJ2-3; 9 bases align to TRBD2. V shed 2 bases, J shed 2 bases, and the junction held 5 bases outside the gene matches. Germline values: CDR1 WSHSY, CDR2 SAAADI. This CDR3 region has 16 residues. The CDR3 sequence: CASSEIGGGDTDTQYF. Here the CDR3 DNA reads TGCGCCAGCAGTGAGATAGGCGGGGGGGACACAGATACGCAGTATTTT.

This clonotype was observed a handful of times. The rearrangement links TRBV12-5 to TRBJ2-3; weak D call: TRBD2 (6 bases). V was trimmed by 1 base and J by 4 bases, leaving 9 bases between them. This CDR3 has 14 residues. CDR1 LGHNT and CDR2 FRNRAP come from the germline V gene. This CDR3 is CASGLGGVADTQYF. CDR3 nucleotide sequence: TGTGCTAGTGGTTTGGGGGGGGTGGCAGATACGCAGTATTTT.

This sequence joins TRBV28 and TRBJ1-5; D not resolved. Per the germline V gene, CDR1 is MDHEN and CDR2 is SYDVKM. The CDR3 runs to 13 residues. Trimming left V 6 bases short and J 5 bases short, with 11 bases between. The CDR3 reads CASSLDLYQPQHF. The CDR3 nucleotides are TGTGCCAGCAGCTTAGACCTCTATCAGCCCCAGCATTTT.

In this sample, this clonotype turned up many times. The J gene is TRBJ1-6, the V gene TRBV6-6; D ambiguous. Germline-derived CDR1 and CDR2 are MNHNY and SVGAGI (reference sequence). V was cut by 5 bases and J by 7 bases, with 9 bases left in between. The length of the CDR3 is 13 residues. CDR3 coding DNA: TGTGCCAGCAGTCCGCAGTTCAATTCACCCCTCCACTTT. Translating it yields CASSPQFNSPLHF.

The chain is built from TRBV29-1 and TRBJ1-1, with D unresolved. CDR1 is SQVTM, CDR2 ANQGSEA, per germline. Trimming stripped 3 bases from V and 1 base from J, with 12 bases between. The CDR3 has 14 residues. The DNA of the CDR3 is TGCAGCGTTGACCCGGGAGGTTGGAACACTGAAGCTTTCTTT. Amino acid sequence: CSVDPGGWNTEAFF.

This clonotype was found many times. The chain joins TRBV7-3 to TRBJ2-6; D may be TRBD1 (6 bases). The CDR3 sequence is 16 residues long. Deletions cut 1 base from V and 8 bases from J, with 15 bases between. Germline lookup yields CDR1 SGHTA and CDR2 FQGTGA. The CDR3 loop is CASSLRTAAGTNVLTF. The CDR3 bases are TGTGCCAGCAGCTTAAGGACAGCCGCCGGTACCAACGTCCTGACTTTC.

The V call is TRBV14, the J call TRBJ2-5; a weak D match, TRBD2 (5 bases). Deletions cut 4 bases from V and 0 bases from J, with 12 bases between. This CDR3 region has 15 residues. Germline CDR1 SGHDN, CDR2 FVKESK. CDR3 nucleotide sequence: TGTGCCAGCAGCCCCCTTTCGGGGTACCAAGAGACCCAGTACTTC. Amino acid sequence: CASSPLSGYQETQYF.

The chain carries TRBV29-1 and TRBJ2-7; D possibly corresponds to TRBD2 (7 bases). The CDR3 sequence is 11 residues long. Trimming removed 4 bases from V and 5 bases from J, with 9 bases in between. Germline V lookup: CDR1 SQVTM, CDR2 ANQGSEA. CDR3 bases: TGCAGCGTTGCGGGGGGCGACGAGCAGTACTTC. It specifies CSVAGGDEQYF.

This clonotype was seen many times. The chain links TRBV6-6 to TRBJ1-4, with 8 nucleotides matching TRBD1. With V trimmed by 7 bases and J by 7 bases, 5 bases remained unmatched. In germline, CDR1 is MNHNY, CDR2 SVGAGI (reference sequence). The CDR3 runs to 13 residues. This CDR3 reads CASIAQGGEKLFF. The CDR3 DNA is TGTGCCAGCATAGCACAGGGGGGTGAAAAACTGTTTTTT.

V is TRBV9 and J is TRBJ2-1; the match to TRBD2 covers 10 bases. After removal of 0 bases from V and 7 bases from J, the junction contained 1 base not matched to a gene. CDR3 length equals 14 residues. Per the germline V gene, CDR1 is SGDLS and CDR2 is YYNGEE. The CDR3 coding sequence is TGTGCCAGCAGCGTAGAACTAGCGGGAAATGAGCAGTTCTTC. Amino acid sequence: CASSVELAGNEQFF.

The gene calls are TRBV20-1 and TRBJ1-2, with 8 bases aligning to TRBD1. CDR3 length: 13 amino acids. CDR1 is DFQATT and CDR2 is SNEGSKA in the germline V gene (reference sequence). V was clipped by 4 bases and J by 5 bases; unmatched bases: 6. CDR3 DNA sequence: TGCAGTGCTAACAGGGGGTCCCAGTATGGCTACACCTTC. Its translation is CSANRGSQYGYTF.